One and the same sample provided the 23 T cell receptor beta chains below, sequenced in a study of vaccination effects on CD4 cells after COVID-19. These receptors' targets are unknown. Antigen-specific CD4+ T cells were expanded (with viral peptide pools) by the ViraFEST assay ahead of sequencing. The authors isolated CD4+ T cells after approximately 9 days of culture. Participants completed two doses of the BNT162b2 or mRNA-1273 vaccine. Clones were sequenced by immunoSEQ multiplex PCR, and TCRdb holds only the in-frame ones, with some missing. The sample lists 25,000 or so clones, more than 60% seen once, with over 7.5% in the top ten. The material sequenced was CD4+ T cells from PBMCs cultured with SARS-CoV-2 spike peptides, taken after COVID-19 vaccination. The receptors derive from a human donor who received a COVID-19 vaccine.

The chain links TRBV11-2 to TRBJ1-3; 8 nucleotides line up with TRBD1. With V trimmed by 7 bases and J by 2 bases, 4 bases remained unmatched. The length of the CDR3 is 14 residues. Looked up from germline, CDR1 is SGHAT and CDR2 is FQNNGV. CDR3 loop: CASNTGGAGNTIYF. CDR3 coding DNA: TGTGCCAGCAATACAGGGGGGGCTGGAAACACCATATATTTT.

V gene TRBV7-2 combines with J gene TRBJ1-4, with D unresolved. The CDR3 runs 16 residues. Per germline, CDR1 SGHTA and CDR2 FQGNSA. With 0 bases removed from V and 6 bases from J, the gap between germline ends came to 14 bases. The CDR3 DNA reads TGTGCCAGCAGCTTAGCGTTGAGGGCAGTAGATGAAAAACTGTTTTTT. It specifies CASSLALRAVDEKLFF.

The CDR3 is CASSEAHSRAEAFF. The CDR3 nucleotides read TGTGCCAGCAGCGAGGCCCACAGCAGGGCTGAAGCTTTCTTT. The rearrangement joins TRBV3-1 (or the pseudogene TRBV3-2) to TRBJ1-1; D possibly corresponds to TRBD1 (5 bases). Germline V lookup: CDR1 LGHDT, CDR2 YNNKEL (reference sequence). With 5 bases removed from V and 6 bases from J, the gap between germline ends came to 16 bases. This CDR3 spans 14 amino acids.

The chain uses TRBV10-3 and TRBJ1-2, with TRBD1 as a possible D gene (6 bases). This CDR3 is 14 amino acids long. Trimming removed 8 bases from V and 6 bases from J, with 19 bases in between. Germline V gene data show CDR1 as ENHRY and CDR2 as SYGVKD. The CDR3 DNA reads as TGTGCCATCGGGACAACACTCGCGGACAATGGCTACACCTTC. Translation: CAIGTTLADNGYTF.

This rearrangement joins TRBV3-1 (or the pseudogene TRBV3-2) to TRBJ2-1; TRBD2 matches at 8 bases. V lost 6 bases and J lost 3; bases outside the gene matches: 7. The CDR3 is made up of 15 amino acids. The germline CDR1 and CDR2 sequences are LGHDT and YNNKEL (reference sequence). The CDR3 here is CASRTGTSSYNEQFF. The CDR3 DNA reads TGTGCCAGCAGAACTGGGACTAGTAGCTACAATGAGCAGTTCTTC.

The rearrangement links TRBV10-2 to TRBJ2-7; no clear D gene. Trimming pared 4 bases from V and 3 bases from J, leaving 4 bases between. The CDR3 runs to 11 residues. Germline V gene data show CDR1 as WSHSY and CDR2 as SAAADI. The CDR3 loop is CASSGGYEQYF. The CDR3, as DNA: TGCGCCAGCAGTGGGGGCTACGAGCAGTACTTC.

This sequence joins TRBV18 and TRBJ2-7; D may be TRBD2 (5 bases). Deletions cut 2 bases from V and 2 bases from J, with 10 bases between. The CDR3 is 14 amino acids. Per germline, CDR1 KGHSH and CDR2 LQKENI. The CDR3 here is CASSPSTGAYEQYF. CDR3 nucleotide sequence: TGTGCCAGCTCACCATCCACCGGGGCCTACGAGCAGTACTTC.

The V and J genes are TRBV7-2 and TRBJ2-3; 14 bases are shared with TRBD2. The trim removed 6 bases at V and 4 bases at J, leaving 6 bases unmatched. The length of the CDR3 is 16 residues. The germline gives CDR1 SGHTA, CDR2 FQGNSA. The CDR3 loop reads CASSPSTSGGADTQYF. CDR3 coding DNA: TGTGCCAGCAGTCCCTCGACTAGCGGGGGGGCAGATACGCAGTATTTT.

V usage is TRBV19 and J usage is TRBJ2-1; TRBD1 agrees at 8 bases. J gave up 1 base and V 5 bases, and 10 bases lay outside the gene matches. CDR3 size: 17 residues. Germline V gene sequence: CDR1 LNHDA, CDR2 SQIVND (reference sequence). The chain's CDR3 is CASSFSRGLHSYNEQFF. The CDR3 DNA reads as TGTGCCAGTAGTTTCTCCAGGGGGCTACATTCCTACAATGAGCAGTTCTTC.

V and J are TRBV19 and TRBJ2-7; a weak D match, TRBD1 (5 bases). Trimming stripped 6 bases from V and 6 bases from J, with 15 bases between. The CDR3 length is 13 residues. Germline CDR1 LNHDA, CDR2 SQIVND (reference sequence). CDR3 region: CASRGPRNFEQYF. DNA of the CDR3: TGTGCCAGTAGGGGGCCTAGGAACTTCGAGCAGTACTTC.

The J gene is TRBJ2-7, the V gene TRBV6-2 or TRBV6-3; D may correspond to TRBD1 or TRBD2 (5 bases each). The CDR3 spans 16 residues. Looked up from germline, CDR1 is MNHEY and CDR2 is SVGEGT. V dropped 2 bases and J dropped 1 base, with 15 bases sitting between them. Written as DNA, the CDR3 is TGTGCCAGCAGTTACATCGACAGAGGGTCTTCCTACGAGCAGTACTTC. It yields the protein CASSYIDRGSSYEQYF.

The genes are TRBV12-5 and TRBJ2-1, with D uncertain. CDR1 and CDR2 (germline): LGHNT, FRNRAP. The CDR3 is 15 residues long. V was cut by 0 bases and J by 2 bases, with 8 bases left in between. CDR3 coding DNA: TGTGCTAGTGGTTTGGTAGTGAGTCCCTACAATGAGCAGTTCTTC. The encoded protein is CASGLVVSPYNEQFF. The full variable domain, rest sourced from reference TRBV12-5 and TRBJ2-1, is DARVTQTPRHKVTEMGQEVTMRCQPILGHNTVFWYRQTMMQGLELLAYFRNRAPLDDSGMPKDRFSAEMPDATLATLKIQPSEPRDSAVYFCASGLVVSPYNEQFFGPGTRLTVL.

V is TRBV7-8 and J is TRBJ2-7; D is unclear. The CDR3 contains 16 residues. Per germline, CDR1 SGHVS and CDR2 FQNEAQ. Trimming shortened V by 1 base and J by 0 bases, and 13 bases separated the two germline ends. As DNA, the CDR3 is TGTGCCAGCAGCTTAGTCGACGAACGGAGCTCCTACGAGCAGTACTTC. It is translated as CASSLVDERSSYEQYF.

On this clone: The sample carries other DNA sequences with the same CDR3. The chain couples TRBV5-1 to TRBJ2-5; D is possibly TRBD2 (6 bases). Germline V gene sequence: CDR1 SGHRS, CDR2 YFSETQ. The V end lost 3 bases, the J end lost 2 bases, and 8 bases lay between the germline ends. This CDR3 is 13 amino acids long. DNA for the CDR3: TGCGCCAGCAGCTGGGACTTACAAGAGACCCAGTACTTC. Translating it yields CASSWDLQETQYF.

The chain is built from TRBV6-2 or TRBV6-3 and TRBJ2-4; D call uncertain. V gave up 4 bases and J gave up 3 bases, with 13 bases separating them. This CDR3 spans 15 amino acids. Germline V CDR1 and CDR2: MNHEY, SVGEGT. Here the CDR3 reads CASSFRSLVKNIQYF. The CDR3 nucleotides read TGTGCCAGCAGTTTCAGGAGTCTCGTCAAAAACATTCAGTACTTC.

V and J are TRBV19 and TRBJ1-2, with D maybe TRBD1 (5 bases). Trimming took 7 bases from V and 6 from J, leaving 15 bases between them. Germline lookup yields CDR1 LNHDA and CDR2 SQIVND (reference sequence). This CDR3 is built from 13 residues. DNA of the CDR3: TGTGCCAGTACCACTCTAAGGGGTAATGGCTACACCTTC. The encoded protein is CASTTLRGNGYTF.

The CDR3 DNA follows: TGTGCCAGCAGCAGGATAGACAGGAACACTGAAGCTTTCTTT. Its translation: CASSRIDRNTEAFF. The chain uses TRBV5-4 and TRBJ1-1; D is perhaps TRBD1 (5 bases). Trimming shortened V by 4 bases and J by 1 base, and 11 bases separated the two germline ends. The CDR3 spans 14 residues. Per germline, CDR1 SGHNT and CDR2 YYREEE (reference sequence).

The rearrangement uses TRBV3-1 (or the pseudogene TRBV3-2) and TRBJ1-6; possible D gene TRBD1, 5 bases. V gave up 4 bases and J gave up 7 bases, with 11 bases separating them. This CDR3 is 14 amino acids long. Germline V gene data show CDR1 as LGHDT and CDR2 as YNNKEL (reference sequence). For the CDR3, the DNA is TGTGCCAGCAGCCCACAGGCCGCAAATTCACCCCTCCACTTT. This translates into CASSPQAANSPLHF.

This chain uses TRBV7-9 with TRBJ2-7; D gene ambiguous. Germline V lookup: CDR1 SEHNR, CDR2 FQNEAQ (reference sequence). V lost 4 bases and J lost 4, with 20 bases in between. The CDR3 is made up of 16 amino acids. The CDR3 region is CASSSAGVVSLYEQYF. CDR3 sequence (DNA): TGTGCCAGCAGCTCCGCTGGGGTTGTCAGCCTGTACGAGCAGTACTTC.

This rearrangement joins TRBV7-2 to TRBJ2-5; a weak D match, TRBD2 (5 bases). The CDR3 length is 13 residues. In germline, CDR1 is SGHTA, CDR2 FQGNSA. V lost 3 bases and J 5 bases, leaving 10 bases between the germline ends. CDR3 nucleotide sequence: TGTGCCAGCAGCTTTGCGGGCATCGAGACCCAGTACTTC. Translation gives CASSFAGIETQYF.

This sequence joins TRBV27 and TRBJ2-1, with TRBD1 matching over 7 bases. V trimming: 6 bases; J trimming: 0 bases; junction bases outside the gene matches: 5. The CDR3 is 15 amino acids. Germline V gene sequence: CDR1 MNHEY, CDR2 SMNVEV (reference sequence). The CDR3 loop is CASRPRTGSYNEQFF. Written as DNA, the CDR3 is TGTGCCAGCAGACCCCGGACAGGCTCCTACAATGAGCAGTTCTTC.

This rearrangement joins TRBV5-6 to TRBJ1-1, with D perhaps TRBD1 (6 bases). This CDR3 region has 15 residues. Trimming pared 0 bases from V and 5 bases from J, leaving 14 bases between. From germline, CDR1 is SGHDT and CDR2 YYEEEE. CDR3 sequence: CASSLARGRVTEAFF. The CDR3 DNA sequence: TGTGCCAGCAGCTTGGCCCGGGGGCGCGTAACTGAAGCTTTCTTT.

This rearrangement joins TRBV5-4 to TRBJ1-2; 7 positions match TRBD1. The germline CDR1 and CDR2 sequences are SGHNT and YYREEE (reference sequence). Losses at the gene ends were 6 bases for V and 0 bases for J; bases not matched to a gene: 8. This CDR3 contains 15 residues. CDR3 amino acids: CASTRGDKANYGYTF. DNA of the CDR3: TGTGCCAGCACCAGGGGGGACAAAGCTAACTATGGCTACACCTTC.